The source of this T cell receptor (beta chain) is a study of vaccination and CD4 T cells after COVID-19. Study findings and constraints: A comparatively limited set of convalescent patients was examined, with no early post-infection timepoints.

The treatment: approximately nine-day PBMC culture with coronavirus spike peptide pools or control peptides (ViraFEST assay). After being plated at over 1.5 million per well, PBMCs were cultured with about 10 IU/ml IL-2 and 10 ug/ml peptide pools. With the Oncomine TCR Beta short-read assay, DNA from cultured CD4+ T cells was sequenced. Cultured CD4+ T cells were the source of extracted genomic DNA. TCRdb reprocessed the PCR reads via MiXCR and lists one record per CDR3 protein. The sample records 15,000 to 20,000 distinct CDR3 sequences, roughly three fifths being singletons. As regards this clonotype: Its antigen is not identified.

The V end lost 4 bases, the J end lost 4 bases, and 28 bases lay between the germline ends. CDR1 is KGHDR and CDR2 is SFDVKD in the germline V gene. The CDR3 runs 19 residues. The specimen was CD4+ T cells from blood, cultured in vitro. This clonotype was obtained from a human donor who had recovered from COVID-19. This chain links TRBV24-1 with TRBJ2-7, with D perhaps TRBD2 (6 bases). The CDR3, as DNA: TGTGCCACCAGTGACCAAACACAGGAATGGGAGGCCAGTAATTACGAGCAGTACTTC. Protein product: CATSDQTQEWEASNYEQYF.